The present T cell receptor (beta chain) was sequenced within a study of T cell responses to AZD1222 COVID-19 vaccine. Profiling relied on immunoSEQ multiplex PCR, and the TCRdb table lists in-frame clones only, not all of them. The sample has over 70,000 clones, 70% to 90% seen once. Germline loops: CDR1 SGHTA, CDR2 FQGNSA. J lost 3 bases, V lost 8 bases, and 2 bases had no gene match. The CDR3 sequence is 12 residues long. The starting material was peripheral blood, obtained on day 0 of MenACWY control vaccination. The V and J genes are TRBV7-2 and TRBJ2-5; 8 bases map to TRBD1. This receptor was obtained from an adult in good health. Written as DNA, the CDR3 is TGTGCCAGCGGGACAGGAGAAGAGACCCAGTACTTC. Its translation is CASGTGEETQYF.